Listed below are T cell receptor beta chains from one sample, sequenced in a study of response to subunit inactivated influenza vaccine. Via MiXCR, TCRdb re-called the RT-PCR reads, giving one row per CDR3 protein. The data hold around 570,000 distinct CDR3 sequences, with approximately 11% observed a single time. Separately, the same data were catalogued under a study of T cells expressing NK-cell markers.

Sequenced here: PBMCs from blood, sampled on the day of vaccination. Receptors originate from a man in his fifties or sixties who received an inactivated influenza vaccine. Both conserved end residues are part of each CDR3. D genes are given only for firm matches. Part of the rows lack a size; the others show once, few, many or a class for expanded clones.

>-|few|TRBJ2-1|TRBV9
CASSVASFNEQFF
TGTGCCAGCAGCGTAGCCTCCTTCAATGAGCAGTTCTTC
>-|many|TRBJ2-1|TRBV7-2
CASSTRSYNEQFF
TGTGCCAGCAGCACCAGATCCTACAATGAGCAGTTCTTC
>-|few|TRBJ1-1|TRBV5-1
CASSAGLHTEAFF
TGCGCCAGCAGCGCGGGACTGCACACTGAAGCTTTCTTT
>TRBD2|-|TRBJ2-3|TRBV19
CASKRMGGRTDTQYF
TGTGCCAGTAAGAGGATGGGAGGGCGCACAGATACGCAGTATTTT
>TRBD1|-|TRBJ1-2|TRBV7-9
CASSKDRGSGYTF
TGTGCCAGTAGCAAAGACAGGGGGAGCGGCTACACCTTC
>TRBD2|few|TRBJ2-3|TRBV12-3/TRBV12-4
CASSFLSSGLTDTQYF
TGTGCCAGCAGTTTTCTGTCTAGCGGCCTCACAGATACGCAGTATTTT
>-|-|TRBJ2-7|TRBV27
CASSFLPGPTYEQYF
TGTGCCAGCAGTTTCCTACCGGGACCCACCTACGAGCAGTACTTC
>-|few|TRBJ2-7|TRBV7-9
CASSLATAEQYF
TGTGCCAGCAGCTTAGCAACGGCAGAGCAGTACTTC
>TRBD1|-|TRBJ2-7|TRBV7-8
CASSQSGTGINYEQYF
TGTGCCAGCAGCCAATCCGGGACAGGAATAAACTACGAGCAGTACTTC
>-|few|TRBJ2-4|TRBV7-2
CASSLVPGSLQYF
TGTGCCAGCAGCTTAGTGCCGGGTAGTCTTCAGTACTTC
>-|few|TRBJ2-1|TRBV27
CASTQLLGGFHNEQFF
TGTGCCAGCACTCAACTTCTTGGCGGGTTCCACAATGAGCAGTTCTTC
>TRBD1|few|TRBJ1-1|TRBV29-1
CSAARDSSNTEAFF
TGCAGCGCAGCTCGGGACAGTTCGAACACTGAAGCTTTCTTT
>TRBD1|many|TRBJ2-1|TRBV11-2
CASSLERTGKNEQFF
TGTGCCAGCAGCTTAGAAAGGACAGGGAAAAATGAGCAGTTCTTC
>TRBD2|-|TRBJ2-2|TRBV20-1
CSAIGGRNTGELFF
TGCAGTGCTATTGGCGGGAGAAACACCGGGGAGCTGTTTTTT
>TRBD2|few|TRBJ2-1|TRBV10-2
CASSDRTSGMASYNEQFF
TGCGCCAGCAGTGATCGGACTAGCGGGATGGCCTCCTACAATGAGCAGTTCTTC
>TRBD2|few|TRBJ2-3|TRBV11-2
CASSLIAGGDDTQYF
TGTGCCAGCAGCTTAATAGCGGGAGGGGATGATACGCAGTATTTT
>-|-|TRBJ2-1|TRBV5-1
CASSPGGTGSYNEQFF
TGCGCCAGCAGCCCGGGGGGGACAGGGAGCTACAATGAGCAGTTCTTC
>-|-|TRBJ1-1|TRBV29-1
CSLRKSLNTEAFF
TGCAGCCTTCGAAAGTCCCTCAACACTGAAGCTTTCTTT
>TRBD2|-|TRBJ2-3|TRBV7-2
CASSLAAGEDTQYF
TGTGCCAGCAGCTTAGCGGCGGGAGAAGATACGCAGTATTTT
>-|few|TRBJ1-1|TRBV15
CATSRDRGGQEAFF
TGTGCCACCAGCAGAGATCGCGGGGGGCAGGAAGCTTTCTTT
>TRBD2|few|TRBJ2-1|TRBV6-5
CASSTTLGTRITYEQFF
TGTGCCAGCAGTACTACCCTTGGGACTAGGATTACCTATGAGCAGTTCTTC
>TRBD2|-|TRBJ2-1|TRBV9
CASSVVGTSGGGQIYNEQFF
TGTGCCAGCAGCGTAGTTGGGACTAGCGGGGGGGGACAGATTTACAATGAGCAGTTCTTC
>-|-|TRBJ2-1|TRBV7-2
CASRSVVQFF
TGTGCCAGCAGATCGGTAGTCCAGTTCTTC
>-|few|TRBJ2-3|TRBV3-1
CASSQVGTTVRPDTQYF
TGTGCCAGCAGCCAAGTCGGGACCACCGTCCGGCCAGATACGCAGTATTTT
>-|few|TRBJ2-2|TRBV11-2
CASSSQGRNTGELFF
TGTGCCAGCAGCTCCCAGGGGCGAAACACCGGGGAGCTGTTTTTT
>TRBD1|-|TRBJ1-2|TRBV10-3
CAISEWTGGDYGYTF
TGTGCCATCAGTGAGTGGACAGGGGGCGACTATGGCTACACCTTC
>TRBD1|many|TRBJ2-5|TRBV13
CASSLGTGGRETQYF
TGTGCCAGCAGCTTAGGGACAGGGGGCCGAGAGACCCAGTACTTC
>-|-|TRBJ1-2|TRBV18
CASSPNGYYGYTF
TGTGCCAGCTCACCGAACGGATACTATGGCTACACCTTC
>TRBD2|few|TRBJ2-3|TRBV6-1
CASTRTSGGPSTDTQYF
TGTGCCAGCACTCGGACTAGCGGGGGGCCTAGCACAGATACGCAGTATTTT
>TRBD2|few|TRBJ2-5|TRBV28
CASSPLAGRYQETQYF
TGTGCCAGCAGTCCGCTAGCGGGAAGGTACCAAGAGACCCAGTACTTC
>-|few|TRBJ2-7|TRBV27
CASSPTLGTPASEQYF
TGTGCCAGCAGCCCAACGTTGGGGACACCCGCCTCCGAGCAGTACTTC
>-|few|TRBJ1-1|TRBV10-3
CAIRVGLNTEAFF
TGTGCCATCAGGGTCGGACTGAACACTGAAGCTTTCTTT
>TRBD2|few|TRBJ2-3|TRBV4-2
CASSQVRSAGVSTDTQYF
TGTGCCAGCAGCCAGGTCCGTTCCGCGGGAGTAAGCACAGATACGCAGTATTTT
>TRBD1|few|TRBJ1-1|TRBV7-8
CASSLASILSWTGNTEAFF
TGTGCCAGCAGCTTAGCGTCTATCCTATCCTGGACAGGGAACACTGAAGCTTTCTTT
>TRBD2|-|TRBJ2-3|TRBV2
CASSRASGYGDTQYF
TGTGCCAGCTCGCGGGCTAGCGGATATGGGGATACGCAGTATTTT
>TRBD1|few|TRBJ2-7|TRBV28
CASRLLTGVNSYEQYF
TGTGCCAGCAGGCTATTGACAGGGGTGAACTCCTACGAGCAGTACTTC
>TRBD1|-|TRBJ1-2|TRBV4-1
CASRRQGQGKGYTF
TGCGCCAGCAGACGACAAGGACAGGGGAAGGGCTACACCTTC